The 27 T cell receptor beta chains listed next were all sequenced from one sample in a study of blood T cell repertoires in COVID-19. Libraries were prepared by immunoSEQ multiplex PCR; TCRdb keeps only in-frame clonotypes and omits some of them. The data hold hundreds of thousands of clones, with around 85% observed a single time. Sequenced input: peripheral blood. Receptors originate from a woman older than 75 with acute or convalescent COVID-19.

V is TRBV19 and J is TRBJ1-1; 9 nucleotides agree with TRBD1. The CDR3 contains 15 residues. CDR1 is LNHDA and CDR2 is SQIVND in the germline V gene (reference sequence). V was clipped by 6 bases and J by 7 bases; unmatched bases: 12. CDR3 nucleotides: TGTGCCAGTAGCTCCCGTAACAGGGGGCAGGGTGAAGCTTTCTTT. It encodes CASSSRNRGQGEAFF. Using reference TRBV19 and TRBJ1-1 for the parts outside the CDR3, the full variable domain is DGGITQSPKYLFRKEGQNVTLSCEQNLNHDAMYWYRQDPGQGLRLIYYSQIVNDFQKGDIAEGYSVSREKKESFPLTVTSAQKNPTAFYLCASSSRNRGQGEAFFGQGTRLTVV.

This clone came up a few times. The chain employs TRBV27 and TRBJ2-2, with D unresolved. The CDR3 sequence is 14 residues long. Germline CDR1 reads MNHEY; CDR2 reads SMNVEV (reference sequence). The V end lost 4 bases, the J end lost 1 base, and 7 bases lay between the germline ends. The CDR3 DNA is TGTGCCAGCAGTTATACATTGAACACCGGGGAGCTGTTTTTT. Residues: CASSYTLNTGELFF.

The chain has TRBV7-9 and TRBJ1-4, with a weak D call TRBD1 (6 bases). From germline, CDR1 is SEHNR and CDR2 FQNEAQ (reference sequence). Deletions cut 6 bases from V and 5 bases from J, with 13 bases between. The CDR3 loop spans 14 amino acids. The CDR3 nucleotides read TGTGCCAGCAGATGGGTGACAGGAAATGAAAAACTGTTTTTT. It translates to CASRWVTGNEKLFF.

The chain carries TRBV5-6 and TRBJ1-1; 11 bases map to TRBD1. The V and J ends lost 0 bases and 4 bases, in that order; junction bases with no gene match: 8. Germline CDR1 and CDR2: SGHDT and YYEEEE. The CDR3 extends over 17 amino acids. The CDR3 sequence is CASSLGRLGTGGTEAFF. The DNA for the CDR3 is TGTGCCAGCAGCTTGGGGCGGTTGGGGACAGGGGGCACTGAAGCTTTCTTT.

Details on this clone: The same CDR3 also results from other DNA sequences found in this sample. V usage is TRBV7-9 and J usage is TRBJ2-7; TRBD2 agrees at 7 bases. Trimming took 1 base from V and 3 from J; bases not matched to a gene: 3. Germline assignment: CDR1 SEHNR and CDR2 FQNEAQ (reference sequence). The CDR3 is 14 residues long. Here the CDR3 DNA reads TGTGCCAGCAGCTTAGGGGGCGGGAGCTACGAGCAGTACTTC. Translated: CASSLGGGSYEQYF.

V gene TRBV2 combines with J gene TRBJ1-2, with 8 nucleotides matching TRBD1. This CDR3 is built from 16 residues. Germline lookup yields CDR1 SNHLY and CDR2 FYNNEI. V was pared by 1 base and J by 3 bases, with 7 bases of the junction left unmatched. The CDR3 DNA follows: TGTGCCAGCAGTGAAGGCACAGGGGGGATGTACTATGGCTACACCTTC. Its protein is CASSEGTGGMYYGYTF.

The chain recombines TRBV7-8 with TRBJ2-5, with D hard to call. The CDR3 has 12 residues. V dropped 10 bases and J dropped 7 bases, with 16 bases sitting between them. Germline lookup yields CDR1 SGHVS and CDR2 FQNEAQ. CDR3 region: CATGGVIGTQYF. As DNA, the CDR3 is TGTGCCACGGGTGGTGTGATTGGGACCCAGTACTTC.

This sequence joins TRBV19 and TRBJ2-1, with a weak D call TRBD2 (5 bases). Trimming stripped 1 base from V and 6 bases from J, with 13 bases between. The CDR3 contains 15 residues. Germline V CDR1 and CDR2: LNHDA, SQIVND (reference sequence). The CDR3 DNA reads as TGTGCCAGTAGTATAGTCCCGGGAAGATCCAATGAGCAGTTCTTC. This encodes CASSIVPGRSNEQFF.

This clone was counted only a few times. The chain has TRBV25-1 and TRBJ2-1, with D possibly matching TRBD1 (6 bases). CDR1 is MGHDK, CDR2 SYGVNS, per germline. The CDR3 runs to 14 residues. Trimming pared 4 bases from V and 5 bases from J, leaving 12 bases between. In nucleotides, the CDR3 is TGTGCCAGCAGTGGAGACAGGCGCAACAATGAGCAGTTCTTC. Its protein is CASSGDRRNNEQFF. Together with reference TRBV25-1 and TRBJ2-1, the CDR3 gives the full variable domain: EADIYQTPRYLVIGTGKKITLECSQTMGHDKMYWYQQDPGMELHLIHYSYGVNSTEKGDLSSESTVSRIRTEHFPLTLESARPSHTSQYLCASSGDRRNNEQFFGPGTRLTVL.

The chain recombines TRBV11-3 with TRBJ2-2; D perhaps matches TRBD2 (6 bases). Trimming took 5 bases from V and 4 from J, leaving 17 bases between them. This CDR3 has 16 residues. Germline loops: CDR1 SGHNT, CDR2 YENEEA. DNA for the CDR3: TGTGCCAGCAGCGCCCAGGGCGGGGTTGGCACCGGGGAGCTGTTTTTT. Protein product: CASSAQGGVGTGELFF.

The chain couples TRBV7-2 to TRBJ2-3; maybe TRBD2 (6 bases). Trimming removed 1 base at V and 0 bases at J, with 8 bases between. The CDR3 is made up of 15 amino acids. Germline lookup yields CDR1 SGHTA and CDR2 FQGNSA. CDR3 in amino acids: CASSLVRDSTDTQYF. The DNA of the CDR3 is TGTGCCAGCAGCTTAGTGCGGGATAGCACAGATACGCAGTATTTT.

The chain links TRBV28 to TRBJ1-2; D is undetermined. The CDR3 totals 14 residues. Germline loops: CDR1 MDHEN, CDR2 SYDVKM. V was pared by 5 bases and J by 8 bases, with 18 bases between. The CDR3 nucleotides read TGTGCCAGCAGTCTGATCCAGGCGCCGCGAGGCTACACCTTC. This gives the protein CASSLIQAPRGYTF.

V is TRBV4-1 and J is TRBJ2-5, with 12 bases that match TRBD2. The ends lost 3 bases at V and 4 bases at J; junction bases unmatched: 12. This CDR3 spans 18 amino acids. In germline, CDR1 is MGHRA, CDR2 YSYEKL. The CDR3 nucleotides are TGCGCCAGCAGCCACGGGGGACTAGCGGGCCCCCGGAGAGAGACCCAGTACTTC. The encoded protein is CASSHGGLAGPRRETQYF.

The chain recombines TRBV19 with TRBJ2-1, with D maybe TRBD2 (7 bases). Germline CDR1 reads LNHDA; CDR2 reads SQIVND (reference sequence). This CDR3 region has 16 residues. Trimming removed 2 bases from V and 6 bases from J, with 17 bases in between. Here the CDR3 DNA reads TGTGCCAGTAGTATACAGGGGAGGGGGTTGAGCAATGAGCAGTTCTTC. Its protein product is CASSIQGRGLSNEQFF.

This chain uses TRBV19 with TRBJ1-6; TRBD1 is a possible D gene (5 bases). The V and J ends lost 7 bases and 9 bases respectively, with 19 bases between them. CDR3 length equals 15 residues. In germline, CDR1 is LNHDA, CDR2 SQIVND (reference sequence). CDR3 region: CASNPSAGQVSPLHF. The CDR3 DNA reads as TGTGCCAGTAACCCGTCGGCAGGGCAGGTTTCACCCCTCCACTTT.

V usage is TRBV19 and J usage is TRBJ1-2; D gene unclear. In germline, CDR1 is LNHDA, CDR2 SQIVND (reference sequence). Trimming shortened V by 5 bases and J by 4 bases, and 8 bases separated the two germline ends. This CDR3 is 12 amino acids long. The CDR3 loop is CASSSQFYGYTF. In nucleotides, the CDR3 is TGTGCCAGTAGTTCACAGTTCTATGGCTACACCTTC.

This clone was counted only a few times. The chain has TRBV6-5 and TRBJ1-6, with 8 bases aligning to TRBD1. The germline CDR1 and CDR2 sequences are MNHEY and SVGAGI. Unmatched junction bases numbered 0, after V lost 6 bases and J lost 2 bases. This CDR3 has 14 residues. DNA of the CDR3: TGTGCCAGCAGGACAGGGGCCTATAATTCACCCCTCCACTTT. This codes for CASRTGAYNSPLHF.

The chain combines TRBV7-3 with TRBJ2-3; TRBD1 might be the D (5 bases). The V and J ends lost 5 bases and 2 bases respectively, with 17 bases between them. Germline CDR1 reads SGHTA; CDR2 reads FQGTGA. The length of the CDR3 is 16 residues. CDR3 nucleotide sequence: TGTGCCAGCAGCCATCGCAGGGCAGTGACCACAGATACGCAGTATTTT. Translated: CASSHRRAVTTDTQYF.

This rearrangement joins TRBV19 to TRBJ2-3; 8 bases line up with TRBD2. CDR3 size: 17 residues. In germline, CDR1 is LNHDA, CDR2 SQIVND (reference sequence). J was trimmed by 0 bases and V by 3 bases; bases with no gene match: 8. CDR3 nucleotides: TGTGCCAGTAGTATCGGGAGGGCATCGGTCAGCACAGATACGCAGTATTTT. Residues: CASSIGRASVSTDTQYF.

This chain's CDR3 is CAISDPRREVHEQFF. CDR3 DNA sequence: TGTGCCATCAGTGACCCCCGGCGGGAGGTCCATGAGCAGTTCTTC. This rearrangement joins TRBV10-3 to TRBJ2-1; 8 positions match TRBD2. With 3 bases clipped from V and 8 bases from J, the junction kept 9 bases outside the gene matches. The CDR3 sequence is 15 residues long. Looked up from germline, CDR1 is ENHRY and CDR2 is SYGVKD.

The chain uses TRBV18 and TRBJ1-3; a weak D match, TRBD1 (5 bases). The CDR3 covers 16 residues. With 2 bases removed from V and 2 bases from J, the gap between germline ends came to 13 bases. From germline, CDR1 is KGHSH and CDR2 LQKENI. CDR3 nucleotides: TGTGCCAGCTCACCATTAGGGGCAACCGCTGGAAACACCATATATTTT. Protein product: CASSPLGATAGNTIYF.

Comment on this clone: The sample carries other DNA sequences with the same CDR3. The chain joins TRBV19 to TRBJ2-1, with a tentative D call TRBD2 (6 bases). Germline V gene sequence: CDR1 LNHDA, CDR2 SQIVND (reference sequence). Trimming took 2 bases from V and 0 from J, leaving 8 bases between them. The CDR3 extends over 15 amino acids. CDR3 protein: CASSITGGSYNEQFF. The CDR3 DNA follows: TGTGCCAGTAGTATAACCGGGGGCTCCTACAATGAGCAGTTCTTC.

The chain couples TRBV5-6 to TRBJ1-4, with TRBD1 matching 9 bases. The CDR3 is 16 amino acids. CDR1 is SGHDT, CDR2 YYEEEE, per germline. Trimming took 1 base from V and 13 from J; bases not matched to a gene: 14. In nucleotides, the CDR3 is TGTGCCAGCAGCTTGCTAGGACAGGGGTCGGCAGTGAGACTGTTTTTT. As protein: CASSLLGQGSAVRLFF.

V and J are TRBV4-1 and TRBJ1-5; D possibly corresponds to TRBD1 (5 bases). Germline CDR1 is MGHRA and CDR2 is YSYEKL. V was cut by 0 bases and J by 3 bases, with 18 bases left in between. CDR3 length: 18 residues. CDR3 amino acids: CASSQDGRWDRDNQPQHF. The CDR3 DNA reads as TGCGCCAGCAGCCAAGACGGGAGATGGGACCGCGACAATCAGCCCCAGCATTTT.

The genes are TRBV6-5 and TRBJ2-7; no definite D call. V was shortened by 8 bases and J by 6 bases, with 17 bases between the two germline ends. The length of the CDR3 is 13 residues. Per germline, CDR1 MNHEY and CDR2 SVGAGI. CDR3 DNA sequence: TGTGCCAGCCTTGGGCAGGCCCTTACCGAGCAGTACTTC. Translating it yields CASLGQALTEQYF.

J is TRBJ2-7 and V is TRBV20-1, with 9 bases identical to TRBD1. The ends lost 3 bases at V and 7 bases at J; junction bases unmatched: 4. CDR1 and CDR2 from the germline V gene are DFQATT and SNEGSKA (reference sequence). The CDR3 sequence is 12 residues long. CDR3 coding DNA: TGCAGTGCTAGTCAGACAGGGGGTGAGCAGTACTTC. Its translation is CSASQTGGEQYF.

This clone was found once. The rearrangement joins TRBV27 to TRBJ1-2, with D hard to call. V lost 8 bases to trimming and J lost 5 bases, with 12 bases between them. The CDR3 runs 12 residues. Germline CDR1 reads MNHEY; CDR2 reads SMNVEV (reference sequence). The CDR3 sequence: CASSNRGYGYTF. CDR3 sequence (DNA): TGTGCCAGCTCCAATCGGGGTTATGGCTACACCTTC.